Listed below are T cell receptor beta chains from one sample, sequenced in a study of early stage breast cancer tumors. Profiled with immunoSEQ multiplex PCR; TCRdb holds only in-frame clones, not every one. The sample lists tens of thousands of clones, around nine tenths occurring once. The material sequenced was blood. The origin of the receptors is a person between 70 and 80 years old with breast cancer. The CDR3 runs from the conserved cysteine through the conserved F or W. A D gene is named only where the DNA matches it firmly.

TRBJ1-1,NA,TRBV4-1,CASSLRLGNTEAFF,TGCGCCAGCAGCCTGCGACTGGGGAACACTGAAGCTTTCTTT
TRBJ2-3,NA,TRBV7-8,CASSSRGNTQYF,TGTGCCAGCAGCTCCCGAGGGAATACGCAGTATTTT
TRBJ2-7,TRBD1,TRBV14,CASSQTGGQGLDEQYF,TGTGCCAGCAGCCAAACTGGGGGACAGGGGTTGGACGAGCAGTACTTC
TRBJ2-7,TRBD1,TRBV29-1,CSVGTGVHEQYF,TGCAGCGTCGGGACAGGGGTCCACGAGCAGTACTTC
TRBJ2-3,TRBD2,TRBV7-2,CASSERLAGGGDTQYF,TGTGCCAGCAGCGAAAGACTAGCGGGAGGAGGAGATACGCAGTATTTT
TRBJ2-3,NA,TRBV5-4,CASSIPQGGNTQYF,TGTGCCAGCAGCATACCACAGGGGGGGAATACGCAGTATTTT
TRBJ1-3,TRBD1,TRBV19,CASSKTGDYGNTIYF,TGTGCCAGTAGTAAGACAGGGGATTATGGAAACACCATATATTTT
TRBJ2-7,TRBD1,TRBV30,CAWSPGQGAHEQYF,TGTGCCTGGAGCCCGGGACAGGGGGCCCACGAGCAGTACTTC
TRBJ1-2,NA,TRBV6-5,CASSLGLPSAGNGYTF,TGTGCCAGCAGTTTAGGACTCCCCTCCGCCGGCAATGGCTACACCTTC
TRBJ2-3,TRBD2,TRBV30,CAWSILAGVGDTQYF,TGTGCCTGGAGTATACTAGCGGGAGTAGGTGATACGCAGTATTTT
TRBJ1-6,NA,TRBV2,CASNTGQPNSPLHF,TGTGCCAGCAATACCGGACAGCCCAATTCACCCCTCCACTTT
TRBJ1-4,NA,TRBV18,CASSPPGTNEKLFF,TGTGCCAGCTCACCTCCAGGAACTAATGAAAAACTGTTTTTT